These 23 T cell receptor beta chains share one sample of origin, sequenced in a study of T cell repertoires in cytomegalovirus infection. Their antigens are not known. One entry per CDR3 protein results from TCRdb running MiXCR on the reads. The table has about 830,000 distinct CDR3 sequences, about 33% seen once. The specimen comprised cultured CD8+ T cells from PBMCs, sampled from culture after CMV antigen stimulation. These receptors came from a human donor in good health (CMV status not recorded). Some clones in this sample may be carry-over from other donors' samples.

This clonotype was counted ten times or more. This chain uses TRBV7-6 with TRBJ1-4; D is uncertain. This CDR3 spans 15 amino acids. Trimming left V 0 bases short and J 5 bases short, with 10 bases between. Germline CDR1 and CDR2: SGHVS and FNYEAQ. The CDR3 region is CASSLAIVSNEKLFF. In DNA, the CDR3 is TGTGCCAGCAGCTTAGCGATAGTTTCAAATGAAAAACTGTTTTTT.

The chain has TRBV29-1 and TRBJ1-2; the D gene is possibly TRBD1 (5 bases). From germline, CDR1 is SQVTM and CDR2 ANQGSEA. The V end lost 6 bases, the J end lost 4 bases, and 12 bases lay between the germline ends. The CDR3 has 12 amino acids. The CDR3 DNA is TGCAGCGTCGGGGCGGCAGCCTATGGCTACACCTTC. Its protein is CSVGAAAYGYTF.

The chain joins TRBV11-2 to TRBJ1-1; D is possibly TRBD1 (5 bases). There are 17 residues in the CDR3. V was cut by 3 bases and J by 0 bases, with 17 bases left in between. Germline V gene lookup returns CDR1 SGHAT and CDR2 FQNNGV. The CDR3 nucleotides are TGTGCCAGCAGCTTCTGGGGGTCTAATTCCATGAACACTGAAGCTTTCTTT. Protein sequence: CASSFWGSNSMNTEAFF.

The table lists this clonotype with a few counts. The chain carries TRBV5-5 and TRBJ1-1; D is unclear. This CDR3 spans 16 amino acids. Germline V gene lookup returns CDR1 SGHKS and CDR2 YYEKEE (reference sequence). V was shortened by 0 bases and J by 5 bases, with 17 bases between the two germline ends. CDR3 nucleotides: TGTGCCAGCAGCTTGGGGCGGGGTCCGCTGGGTACTGAAGCTTTCTTT. Its protein product is CASSLGRGPLGTEAFF.

This chain uses TRBV10-2 with TRBJ2-1; D not certain. From germline, CDR1 is WSHSY and CDR2 SAAADI. The V end lost 0 bases, the J end lost 8 bases, and 14 bases lay between the germline ends. This CDR3 contains 15 residues. The DNA of the CDR3 is TGCGCCAGCAGTGAGTCCGGCAACTCAATATATGAGCAGTTCTTC. Amino acid sequence: CASSESGNSIYEQFF.

This clonotype was counted only a few times. The chain employs TRBV6-1 and TRBJ2-5; 9 positions match TRBD1. Germline lookup yields CDR1 MNHNS and CDR2 SASEGT. V trimming: 6 bases; J trimming: 5 bases; junction bases outside the gene matches: 13. The CDR3 is 16 amino acids. The CDR3 DNA sequence: TGTGCCAGCAGCCTAGACCGGGACAGGGTCTCGGAGACCCAGTACTTC. Its protein is CASSLDRDRVSETQYF.

CDR3 sequence reads: CASSILAGYTDTQYF. The DNA for the CDR3 is TGTGCCAGTAGTATACTAGCGGGGTACACAGATACGCAGTATTTT. The chain combines TRBV19 with TRBJ2-3; 9 bases map to TRBD2. The V segment lost 2 bases and the J segment 2 bases; nucleotides outside the gene matches: 2. CDR1 and CDR2 (germline): LNHDA, SQIVND (reference sequence). The CDR3 totals 15 residues.

This clonotype was picked up a small number of times. This chain joins TRBV20-1 and TRBJ2-1; 13 nucleotides match TRBD2. CDR1 and CDR2 (germline): DFQATT, SNEGSKA (reference sequence). CDR3 length equals 15 residues. The trim removed 0 bases at V and 7 bases at J, leaving 3 bases unmatched. This CDR3 reads CSARDPGLAGNEQFF. As DNA, the CDR3 is TGCAGTGCTAGAGACCCGGGACTAGCGGGAAATGAGCAGTTCTTC.

This clonotype appeared a few times. The genes are TRBV2 and TRBJ1-2; 8 bases match TRBD1. The V gene's germline CDR1 is SNHLY and CDR2 FYNNEI. V lost 4 bases to trimming and J lost 8 bases; unmatched junction nucleotides: 6. The CDR3 runs 13 residues. CDR3 DNA: TGTGCCAGCAGTGGGAGACAGGGGAGAGGCTACACCTTC. Its protein product is CASSGRQGRGYTF.

This rearrangement joins TRBV7-6 to TRBJ2-7, with D unresolved. The germline gives CDR1 SGHVS, CDR2 FNYEAQ. This CDR3 comprises 15 residues. Between the trimmed V and J ends, which lost 1 base and 4 bases, there was a span of 14 bases. CDR3 loop: CASSLVAAPDYEQYF. CDR3 sequence (DNA): TGTGCCAGCAGCTTAGTGGCAGCCCCTGATTACGAGCAGTACTTC.

This clonotype was observed many times. V and J are TRBV10-3 and TRBJ2-1, with D perhaps TRBD1 (6 bases). CDR1 and CDR2 from the germline V gene are ENHRY and SYGVKD. Trimming pared 4 bases from V and 4 bases from J, leaving 14 bases between. This CDR3 spans 15 amino acids. The CDR3, as DNA: TGTGCCATCAGTGGGGACAAAAATCAATACAATGAGCAGTTCTTC. Translating it yields CAISGDKNQYNEQFF.

This clonotype was counted only a few times. The rearrangement joins TRBV20-1 to TRBJ2-3, with 8 bases fitting TRBD2. V shed 3 bases, J shed 2 bases, and the junction held 13 bases outside the gene matches. Germline V gene data show CDR1 as DFQATT and CDR2 as SNEGSKA (reference sequence). The CDR3 is 17 residues long. CDR3 coding DNA: TGCAGTGCTAGGCCTCGGACGACTAGCGATCCCACAGATACGCAGTATTTT. This codes for CSARPRTTSDPTDTQYF.

Ten or more counts support this clonotype. V is TRBV27 and J is TRBJ2-1; D gene unclear. The CDR3 sequence is 13 residues long. V lost 6 bases and J 4 bases, leaving 10 bases between the germline ends. In germline, CDR1 is MNHEY, CDR2 SMNVEV (reference sequence). In DNA form, the CDR3 reads TGTGCCAGCAGCTTGGGCCGGTACAATGAGCAGTTCTTC. This encodes CASSLGRYNEQFF.

This clonotype was seen more than once but under ten times. This chain connects TRBV5-6 to TRBJ2-7; D uncertain. CDR1 is SGHDT and CDR2 is YYEEEE in the germline V gene. The CDR3 covers 15 residues. Deletions cut 0 bases from V and 2 bases from J, with 12 bases between. CDR3 protein: CASSLEHLETYEQYF. CDR3 nucleotide sequence: TGTGCCAGCAGCTTGGAACACCTTGAGACCTACGAGCAGTACTTC.

In its sample, this clonotype was seen a few times. DNA of the CDR3: TGTGCCAGCAGACCCGGGACATCCGACACCGGGGAGCTGTTTTTT. Its translation: CASRPGTSDTGELFF. J is TRBJ2-2 and V is TRBV7-2; TRBD1 might be the D (6 bases). Germline CDR1 SGHTA, CDR2 FQGNSA. This CDR3 region has 15 residues. The V gene lost 6 bases and the J gene lost 3 bases, with 14 bases spanning the gap.

This clonotype turned up a few times. This chain connects TRBV7-6 to TRBJ1-2; D may be TRBD1 (5 bases). V was pared by 0 bases and J by 3 bases, with 14 bases between. Germline CDR1 and CDR2: SGHVS and FNYEAQ. CDR3 length equals 16 residues. CDR3 nucleotides: TGTGCCAGCAGCTTAGCGCTCAGGGAAGAGTACTATGGCTACACCTTC. Translated: CASSLALREEYYGYTF.

J is TRBJ2-1 and V is TRBV7-6; D is possibly TRBD2 (7 bases). CDR3 length equals 16 residues. Deletions cut 0 bases from V and 10 bases from J, with 19 bases between. Per germline, CDR1 SGHVS and CDR2 FNYEAQ. This CDR3 is CASSLAAAGAVGEQFF. In DNA form, the CDR3 reads TGTGCCAGCAGCTTAGCGGCGGCGGGGGCGGTCGGGGAGCAGTTCTTC.

This clonotype was seen repeatedly, ten times or more. The chain employs TRBV2 and TRBJ2-5; weak D call: TRBD1 (5 bases). The ends were cut back, 1 base at V and 3 bases at J, with 6 bases in the middle. The CDR3 loop spans 13 amino acids. The V gene's germline CDR1 is SNHLY and CDR2 FYNNEI. The CDR3: CASSEGREETQYF. The DNA of the CDR3 is TGTGCCAGCAGTGAAGGCAGGGAAGAGACCCAGTACTTC.

Only a few counts were recorded for this clonotype. This chain uses TRBV4-1 with TRBJ2-3; tentatively, D is TRBD1 (6 bases). V was trimmed by 0 bases and J by 3 bases, leaving 13 bases between them. CDR1 MGHRA and CDR2 YSYEKL come from the germline V gene. The CDR3 length is 16 residues. The CDR3 DNA reads as TGCGCCAGCAGCCAAGAAGGAACAGGGTCTACAGATACGCAGTATTTT. Translating gives CASSQEGTGSTDTQYF.

The chain carries TRBV6-5 and TRBJ2-7; 7 bases are shared with TRBD2. CDR1 MNHEY and CDR2 SVGAGI come from the germline V gene. V gave up 11 bases and J gave up 3 bases; unmatched junction bases: 4. The CDR3 is made up of 11 amino acids. The CDR3 DNA follows: TGTGCCGCGGGGGAAGGCTACGAGCAGTACGTC. Its translation: CAAGEGYEQYV.

This chain uses TRBV7-1 with TRBJ2-7, with no clear D. TRBV7-1 is known as an ORF, though its function is uncertain. This CDR3 has 14 amino acids. The V end was cut by 7 bases, the J end by 1 base, with 14 bases between. As DNA, the CDR3 is TGTGCCAGCACCTCCCCCCGATCTTCCTACGAGCAGTACTTC. It encodes CASTSPRSSYEQYF.

This chain joins TRBV6-2 or TRBV6-3 and TRBJ1-2; D not certain. V lost 0 bases and J lost 6, with 5 bases in between. The CDR3 extends over 12 amino acids. CDR1 and CDR2 (germline): MNHEY, SVGEGT. The CDR3 loop reads CASSYSGNGYTF. The CDR3 region has the DNA TGTGCCAGCAGTTACTCAGGAAATGGCTACACCTTC.

This clonotype was detected a few times. The chain has TRBV27 and TRBJ2-6, with a weak D call TRBD1 (5 bases). This CDR3 is 18 amino acids long. CDR1 is MNHEY, CDR2 SMNVEV, per germline (reference sequence). Trimming removed 1 base at V and 0 bases at J, with 13 bases between. The CDR3 region is CASSLYSDIHSGANVLTF. CDR3 sequence (DNA): TGTGCCAGCAGTTTATACTCGGACATACACTCTGGGGCCAACGTCCTGACTTTC.